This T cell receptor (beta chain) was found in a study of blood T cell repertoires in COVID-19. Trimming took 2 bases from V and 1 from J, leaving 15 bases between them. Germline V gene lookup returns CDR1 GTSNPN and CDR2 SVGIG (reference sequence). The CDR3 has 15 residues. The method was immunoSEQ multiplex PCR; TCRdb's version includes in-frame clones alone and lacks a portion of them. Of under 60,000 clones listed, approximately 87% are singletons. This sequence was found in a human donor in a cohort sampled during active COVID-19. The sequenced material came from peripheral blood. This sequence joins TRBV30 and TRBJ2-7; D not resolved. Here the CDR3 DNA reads TGTGCCTGGAGTAGGTCGTCGGGTATTTCCTACGAGCAGTACTTC. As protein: CAWSRSSGISYEQYF.